This passage covers 8 T cell receptor beta chains from one sample sequenced in a study of identical twins. TCRdb re-called the 5' RACE reads with MiXCR, one entry per CDR3 protein. The data hold hundreds of thousands of distinct CDR3 sequences, with over 8% observed a single time. The source material was memory (CD45RO+) T cells sorted from blood. The receptor set was obtained from a woman aged 18 to 35 in good health.

The chain employs TRBV27 and TRBJ2-1; the D gene is possibly TRBD2 (5 bases). CDR3 size: 16 residues. CDR1 and CDR2 from the germline V gene are MNHEY and SMNVEV (reference sequence). V lost 6 bases to trimming and J lost 6 bases, with 21 bases between them. For the CDR3, the DNA is TGTGCCAGCAGACCCGATCTTGGGAGCTACTTCAATGAGCAGTTCTTC. Its protein product is CASRPDLGSYFNEQFF.

This clonotype was observed many times. The CDR3 region is CASSLVPGELFF. In DNA form, the CDR3 reads TGTGCCAGCAGCTTAGTTCCCGGGGAGCTGTTTTTT. V gene TRBV13 combines with J gene TRBJ2-2; no clear D gene. V was shortened by 1 base and J by 6 bases, with 3 bases between the two germline ends. Per the germline V gene, CDR1 is PRHDT and CDR2 is FYEKMQ (reference sequence). The CDR3 has 12 amino acids.

This clonotype has just a few counts. The V and J genes are TRBV9 and TRBJ2-7; the D call may be TRBD1 or TRBD2 (5 bases each). Trimming took 2 bases from V and 7 from J, leaving 19 bases between them. The germline V gene encodes CDR1 SGDLS and CDR2 YYNGEE. This CDR3 contains 15 residues. Here the CDR3 DNA reads TGTGCCAGCAGCGTCAAAGGGCATGGGGGAGAGGAGCAGTACTTC. Protein product: CASSVKGHGGEEQYF.

The CDR3 sequence is CSVGIGDRRNTEAFF. In DNA, the CDR3 is TGCAGCGTTGGGATTGGAGACAGGCGTAACACTGAAGCTTTCTTT. The chain is built from TRBV29-1 and TRBJ1-1; D is possibly TRBD1 (6 bases). V was clipped by 4 bases and J by 2 bases, with 17 bases between them. The CDR3 has 15 residues. In germline, CDR1 is SQVTM, CDR2 ANQGSEA.

The chain combines TRBV10-2 with TRBJ1-6; D unclear. The V end lost 9 bases, the J end lost 10 bases, and 19 bases lay between the germline ends. The germline V gene has CDR1 WSHSY and CDR2 SAAADI. The CDR3 contains 14 residues. DNA for the CDR3: TGCGCCAGTGTCGGGGAGGGTCGGTGGTCACCCCTCCACTTT. Translated: CASVGEGRWSPLHF.

This clonotype was counted between two and nine times. The chain has TRBV12-5 and TRBJ2-3; no firm D call. V was cut by 0 bases and J by 6 bases, with 16 bases left in between. From germline, CDR1 is LGHNT and CDR2 FRNRAP. The CDR3 covers 16 residues. Written as DNA, the CDR3 is TGTGCTAGTGGTTTGGTAAAATCAGCGCCAGCGGATACGCAGTATTTT. Translation gives CASGLVKSAPADTQYF.

This clonotype has more than one count but fewer than ten. The V gene is TRBV12-5, the J gene TRBJ2-7; TRBD1 aligns across 7 bases. This CDR3 is 13 amino acids long. Germline CDR1 reads LGHNT; CDR2 reads FRNRAP. Losses at the gene ends were 0 bases for V and 7 bases for J; bases not matched to a gene: 3. CDR3 amino acids: CASGLVQGREQYF. The CDR3, as DNA: TGTGCTAGTGGTTTGGTACAGGGGCGGGAGCAGTACTTC.

This clonotype turned up a few times. The chain is built from TRBV4-2 and TRBJ2-5; tentative D call: TRBD2 (6 bases). Germline V CDR1 and CDR2: LGHNA, YNFKEQ. V gave up 3 bases and J gave up 7 bases, with 18 bases separating them. The CDR3 consists of 15 residues. The CDR3 loop reads CASSQGDSNLATQYF. In nucleotides, the CDR3 is TGTGCCAGCAGCCAGGGGGACTCCAACTTGGCGACCCAGTACTTC.